The 15 T cell receptor beta chains listed next were all sequenced from one sample in a study of post-analysis software for immune sequencing data. The study's findings and limits: Patients showed TRBV5-6, TRBV5-1 and TRBV20-1 among about five TRBV segments more frequent than in controls.

Carried by the TCR beta cDNA libraries were unique molecular identifiers. In TCRdb, the PCR reads were re-called with MiXCR into one record per CDR3 protein. This table holds around 500,000 distinct CDR3 sequences, under 40% found once. These receptors have no known antigen. Specimen: blood. These receptors were taken from a girl aged 2-17 years with multiple sclerosis.

The J gene is TRBJ1-5, the V gene TRBV5-1; TRBD1 aligns across 9 bases. Germline CDR1 SGHRS, CDR2 YFSETQ. J gave up 6 bases and V 3 bases, and 4 bases lay outside the gene matches. The CDR3 has 14 amino acids. This CDR3 is CASSSGTGSQPQHF. DNA for the CDR3: TGCGCCAGCAGCTCCGGGACAGGGAGTCAGCCCCAGCATTTT.

The J gene is TRBJ2-3, the V gene TRBV12-3 or TRBV12-4; TRBD1 might be the D (5 bases). Trimming cost V 1 base and J 2 bases, with 10 bases left between them. The CDR3 sequence is 15 residues long. In nucleotides, the CDR3 is TGTGCCAGCAGTTTAGGGCGACAGATCACAGATACGCAGTATTTT. As protein: CASSLGRQITDTQYF.

The chain recombines TRBV2 with TRBJ2-1; TRBD1 might be the D (6 bases). The J call may be faulty, since TRBJ2-7 better matches the DNA end. Germline CDR1 and CDR2: SNHLY and FYNNEI. The CDR3 runs to 15 residues. CDR3 nucleotides: TGTGCCAGCAGTGATAGGGGGAGCTCCTACAATGAGCAGTACTTC. Its protein is CASSDRGSSYNEQYF.

The chain joins TRBV29-1 to TRBJ2-7; D remains ambiguous. V was trimmed by 5 bases and J by 3 bases, leaving 8 bases between them. The germline CDR1 and CDR2 sequences are SQVTM and ANQGSEA. The length of the CDR3 is 11 residues. For the CDR3, the DNA is TGCAGCGTTCAGACGGACTACGAGCAGTACTTC. Its translation: CSVQTDYEQYF.

The chain links TRBV5-1 to TRBJ2-1; 10 bases fit TRBD1. The germline V gene encodes CDR1 SGHRS and CDR2 YFSETQ. With 6 bases clipped from V and 4 bases from J, the junction kept 7 bases outside the gene matches. The CDR3 spans 15 residues. CDR3 loop: CASKTGQGIYNEQFF. The CDR3 coding sequence is TGCGCCAGCAAGACGGGACAGGGGATTTACAATGAGCAGTTCTTC.

The chain employs TRBV5-5 and TRBJ2-5, with TRBD1 as a possible D gene (5 bases). Per the germline V gene, CDR1 is SGHKS and CDR2 is YYEKEE (reference sequence). Trimming cost V 3 bases and J 3 bases, with 12 bases left between them. This CDR3 region has 14 residues. The CDR3 loop reads CASSWLGREETQYF. For the CDR3, the DNA is TGTGCCAGCAGCTGGCTGGGCAGGGAAGAGACCCAGTACTTC.

The chain employs TRBV7-2 and TRBJ2-3, with TRBD2 as a possible D gene (6 bases). The V end lost 5 bases, the J end lost 9 bases, and 15 bases lay between the germline ends. CDR1 is SGHTA and CDR2 is FQGNSA in the germline V gene. CDR3 length: 13 residues. CDR3 region: CASSNGGPGTQYF. The CDR3 region has the DNA TGTGCCAGCAGCAACGGGGGACCCGGGACGCAGTATTTT.

Turning to this clonotype: This could be a read error, since a much larger clone is one nucleotide away. This chain links TRBV6-6 with TRBJ2-2, with D perhaps being TRBD1 or TRBD2 (5 bases each). This CDR3 spans 15 amino acids. Germline CDR1 is MNHNY and CDR2 is SVGAGI (reference sequence). The CDR3 DNA reads TGTGCCAGCAACTGGCAGGGAGCGAACACCGGGGAGCGGTTTTTT. Protein: CASNWQGANTGERFF.

This clonotype showed up just a few times. The V call is TRBV5-6, the J call TRBJ2-7; TRBD1 aligns across 7 bases. V shed 2 bases, J shed 5 bases, and the junction held 4 bases outside the gene matches. Germline CDR1 is SGHDT and CDR2 is YYEEEE. The CDR3 is made up of 13 amino acids. Here the CDR3 DNA reads TGTGCCAGCAGCTTTCATGACAGGGACGAGCAGTACTTC. Translated: CASSFHDRDEQYF.

The chain is built from TRBV5-1 and TRBJ2-1; TRBD2 is a possible D gene (5 bases). The CDR3 runs to 16 residues. Germline lookup yields CDR1 SGHRS and CDR2 YFSETQ. Trimming removed 0 bases at V and 2 bases at J, with 12 bases between. CDR3 protein: CASSLDSSGAYNEQFF. The CDR3 DNA sequence: TGCGCCAGCAGCTTGGATAGTTCCGGGGCCTACAATGAGCAGTTCTTC.

This clonotype appeared many times. V is TRBV29-1 and J is TRBJ2-7; D uncertain. The ends were cut back, 3 bases at V and 0 bases at J, with 9 bases in the middle. Germline lookup yields CDR1 SQVTM and CDR2 ANQGSEA. The CDR3 is made up of 13 amino acids. CDR3: CSVESDDSYEQYF. CDR3 nucleotide sequence: TGCAGCGTTGAGTCGGACGACTCCTACGAGCAGTACTTC.

With regard to this clonotype: An end of the junction differs from the germline gene, which may be a read error. The V gene is TRBV5-5, the J gene TRBJ2-1; D is possibly TRBD1 (6 bases). Germline V CDR1 and CDR2: SGHKS, YYEKEE (reference sequence). The CDR3 is 15 amino acids. Here the CDR3 reads CASSLTGDPYNERFF. As DNA, the CDR3 is TGTGCTAGCAGCCTGACAGGTGATCCCTACAATGAGCGGTTCTTC.

This chain connects TRBV15 to TRBJ2-3; the D gene could be TRBD1 or TRBD2 (5 bases each). This CDR3 spans 16 amino acids. V was trimmed by 1 base and J by 2 bases, leaving 13 bases between them. Germline-derived CDR1 and CDR2 are LNHNV and YYDKDF (reference sequence). This CDR3 is CATSRASVGPTDTQYF. In nucleotides, the CDR3 is TGTGCCACCAGCAGAGCCTCAGTGGGACCCACAGATACGCAGTATTTT. The whole variable domain, filled in from reference TRBV15 and TRBJ2-3, reads DAMVIQNPRYQVTQFGKPVTLSCSQTLNHNVMYWYQQKSSQAPKLLFHYYDKDFNNEADTPDNFQSRRPNTSFCFLDIRSPGLGDTAMYLCATSRASVGPTDTQYFGPGTRLTVL.

The chain couples TRBV20-1 to TRBJ2-1, with TRBD2 matching 15 bases. Trimming cost V 6 bases and J 0 bases; bases outside gene matches: 6. CDR1 and CDR2 from the germline V gene are DFQATT and SNEGSKA (reference sequence). The CDR3 runs to 17 residues. The CDR3 loop reads CSAIGTSGGSSYNEQFF. In DNA, the CDR3 is TGCAGTGCCATCGGGACTAGCGGGGGGAGCTCCTACAATGAGCAGTTCTTC.

The chain has TRBV5-4 and TRBJ2-5; a weak D match, TRBD2 (6 bases). The germline gives CDR1 SGHNT, CDR2 YYREEE (reference sequence). V lost 4 bases and J lost 5, with 15 bases in between. The CDR3 covers 14 residues. DNA of the CDR3: TGTGCCAGCAGCCTGTCGGGGGAAACCGAGACCCAGTACTTC. Its translation: CASSLSGETETQYF.